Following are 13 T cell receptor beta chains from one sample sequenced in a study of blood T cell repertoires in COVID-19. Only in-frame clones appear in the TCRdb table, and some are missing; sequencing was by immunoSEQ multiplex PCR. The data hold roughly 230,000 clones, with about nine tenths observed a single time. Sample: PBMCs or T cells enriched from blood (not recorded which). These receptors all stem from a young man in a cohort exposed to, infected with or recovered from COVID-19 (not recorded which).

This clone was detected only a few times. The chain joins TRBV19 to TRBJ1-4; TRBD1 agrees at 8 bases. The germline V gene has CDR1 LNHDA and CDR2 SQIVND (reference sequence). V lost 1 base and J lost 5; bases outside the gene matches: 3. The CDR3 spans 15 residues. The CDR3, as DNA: TGTGCCAGTAGTATAGGCAGGACAGGGAATGAAAAACTGTTTTTT. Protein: CASSIGRTGNEKLFF.

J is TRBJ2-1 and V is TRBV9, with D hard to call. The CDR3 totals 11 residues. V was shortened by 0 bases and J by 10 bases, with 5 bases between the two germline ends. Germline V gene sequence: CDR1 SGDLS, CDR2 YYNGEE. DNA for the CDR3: TGTGCCAGCAGCGTAGGTCCAGAGCAGTTCTTC. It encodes CASSVGPEQFF.

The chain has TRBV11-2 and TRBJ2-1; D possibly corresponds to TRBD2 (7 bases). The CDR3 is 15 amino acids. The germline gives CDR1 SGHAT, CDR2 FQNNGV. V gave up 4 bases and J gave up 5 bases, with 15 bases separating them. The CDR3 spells CASSSSGGRDNEQFF. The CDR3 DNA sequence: TGTGCCAGCAGCTCGTCCGGGGGGCGGGACAATGAGCAGTTCTTC.

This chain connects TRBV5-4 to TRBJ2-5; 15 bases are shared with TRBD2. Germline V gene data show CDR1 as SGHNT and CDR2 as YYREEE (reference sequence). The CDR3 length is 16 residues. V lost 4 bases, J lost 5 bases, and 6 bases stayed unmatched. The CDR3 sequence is CASSAGLAGGLETQYF. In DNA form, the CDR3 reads TGTGCCAGCAGCGCGGGACTAGCGGGAGGACTGGAGACCCAGTACTTC.

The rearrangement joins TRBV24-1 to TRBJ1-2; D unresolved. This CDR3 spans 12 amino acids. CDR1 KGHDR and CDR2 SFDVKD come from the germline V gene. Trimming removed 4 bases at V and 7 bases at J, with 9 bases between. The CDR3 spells CATSELTGGYTF. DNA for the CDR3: TGTGCCACCAGTGAGCTCACTGGTGGCTACACCTTC.

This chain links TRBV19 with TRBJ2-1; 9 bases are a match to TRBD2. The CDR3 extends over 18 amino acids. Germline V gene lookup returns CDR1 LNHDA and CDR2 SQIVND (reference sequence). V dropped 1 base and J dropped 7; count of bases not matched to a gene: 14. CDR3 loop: CASSIALHRPGLANEQFF. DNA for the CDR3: TGTGCCAGTAGTATAGCCCTACACAGACCGGGACTAGCTAATGAGCAGTTCTTC.

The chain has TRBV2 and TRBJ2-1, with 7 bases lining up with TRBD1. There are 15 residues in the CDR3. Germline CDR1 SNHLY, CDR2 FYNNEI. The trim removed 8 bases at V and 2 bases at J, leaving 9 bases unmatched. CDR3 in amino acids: CASCSDREPYNEQFF. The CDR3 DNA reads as TGTGCCAGCTGCTCCGACAGGGAACCCTACAATGAGCAGTTCTTC.

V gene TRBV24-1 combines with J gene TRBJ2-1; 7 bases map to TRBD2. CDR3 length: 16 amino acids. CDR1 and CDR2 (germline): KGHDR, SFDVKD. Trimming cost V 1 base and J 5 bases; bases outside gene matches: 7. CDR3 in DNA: TGTGCCACCAGTGATTTATTTAGCGGGCCCAACAATGAGCAGTTCTTC. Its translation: CATSDLFSGPNNEQFF.

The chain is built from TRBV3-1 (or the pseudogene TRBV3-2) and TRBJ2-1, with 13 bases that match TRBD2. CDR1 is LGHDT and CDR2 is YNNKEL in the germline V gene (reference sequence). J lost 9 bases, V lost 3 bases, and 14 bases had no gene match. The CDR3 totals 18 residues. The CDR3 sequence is CASSQPPPRTSGRGEQFF. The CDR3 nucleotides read TGTGCCAGCAGCCAGCCCCCCCCCAGGACTAGCGGGAGAGGTGAGCAGTTCTTC.

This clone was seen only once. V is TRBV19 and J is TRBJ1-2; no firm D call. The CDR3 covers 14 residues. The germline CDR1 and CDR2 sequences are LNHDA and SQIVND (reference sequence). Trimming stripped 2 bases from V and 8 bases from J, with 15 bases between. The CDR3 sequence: CASSISWTKEGYTF. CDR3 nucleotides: TGTGCCAGTAGTATAAGTTGGACTAAGGAAGGCTACACCTTC.

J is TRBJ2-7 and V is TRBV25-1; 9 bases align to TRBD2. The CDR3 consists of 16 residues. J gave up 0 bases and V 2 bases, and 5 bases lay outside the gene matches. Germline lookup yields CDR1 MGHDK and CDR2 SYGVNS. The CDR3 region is CASSELAGLSSYEQYF. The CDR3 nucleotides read TGTGCCAGCAGTGAACTAGCGGGATTAAGCTCCTACGAGCAGTACTTC.

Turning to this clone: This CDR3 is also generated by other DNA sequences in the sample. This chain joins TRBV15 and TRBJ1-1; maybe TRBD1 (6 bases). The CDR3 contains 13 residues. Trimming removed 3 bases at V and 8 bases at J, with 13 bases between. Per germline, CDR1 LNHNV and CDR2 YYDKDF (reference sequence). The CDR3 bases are TGTGCCACCAGCAGGACCCTTCAGGGGGAAGCTTTCTTT. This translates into CATSRTLQGEAFF.

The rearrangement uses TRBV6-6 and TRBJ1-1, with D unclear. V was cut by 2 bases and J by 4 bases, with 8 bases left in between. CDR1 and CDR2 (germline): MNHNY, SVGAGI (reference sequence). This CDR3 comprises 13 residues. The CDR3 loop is CASSYILFTEAFF. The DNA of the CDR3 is TGTGCCAGCAGTTACATCCTATTCACTGAAGCTTTCTTT.